This T cell receptor beta chain comes out of a study of cytomegalovirus exposure and HLA in healthy donors. Germline values: CDR1 LNHDA, CDR2 SQIVND (reference sequence). After removal of 4 bases from V and 6 bases from J, the junction contained 16 bases not matched to a gene. The length of the CDR3 is 19 residues. Researchers ran the PCR with 60 Vbeta and 13 Jbeta primers. The assay was immunoSEQ multiplex PCR, and TCRdb's table has in-frame clones only and misses some. The sample yields 85,000 to 120,000 clones, roughly four fifths seen once. Sequenced input: PBMCs. This chain links TRBV19 with TRBJ1-6; 9 bases agree with TRBD1. The clonotype comes from a male donor in good health and CMV-seropositive. In DNA, the CDR3 is TGTGCCAGTAGTACCTCCCGTCGGAGCCGGACAGGGGTTAATTCACCCCTCCACTTT. It is translated as CASSTSRRSRTGVNSPLHF.